This entry is about one TCR beta chain. The assay was immunoSEQ multiplex PCR, and TCRdb's table has in-frame clones only and misses some. The sample has around 250,000 clones, approximately 84% seen once. Living in roughly 23 US areas, the participants were between roughly 18 and 95 years of age. This entry belongs to a study of blood T cell repertoires in COVID-19. Trimming removed 1 base from V and 5 bases from J; junction bases left unmatched: 2. CDR1 and CDR2 from the germline V gene are SEHNR and FQNEAQ (reference sequence). The CDR3 length is 14 residues. The origin of this receptor is a man between 18 and 35 years old who had recovered from COVID-19. The chain links TRBV7-9 to TRBJ1-5, with 7 bases aligning to TRBD1. What was sequenced was PBMCs or T cells enriched from blood (not recorded which). CDR3 nucleotide sequence: TGTGCCAGCAGCTTAGGGGACAGATATCAGCCCCAGCATTTT. Translation: CASSLGDRYQPQHF.